Shown below are 6 T cell receptor beta chains from a single sample sequenced in a study of vaccination effects on CD4 cells after COVID-19. These TCRs are of unknown antigen specificity. After more than 8 days in culture, the CD4+ T cells were isolated. Of the BNT162b2 and mRNA-1273 vaccines, participants received two doses of one or the other. Sequenced by immunoSEQ multiplex PCR; TCRdb stores in-frame clones only, minus some. This table holds fewer than 75,000 clones, under 85% found once. Sequences were derived from CD4+ T cells from PBMCs cultured without peptide, sampled after COVID-19 vaccination. These TCRs come from a human donor who received a COVID-19 vaccine.

J is TRBJ1-2 and V is TRBV2, with D possibly being TRBD1 (5 bases). The CDR3 has 12 residues. CDR1 is SNHLY and CDR2 is FYNNEI in the germline V gene. V was cut by 3 bases and J by 4 bases, with 6 bases left in between. The CDR3 sequence: CASSEGTYGYTF. The CDR3 DNA is TGTGCCAGCAGTGAGGGGACCTATGGCTACACCTTC. Full variable domain (remainder filled in from reference TRBV2 and TRBJ1-2): EPEVTQTPSHQVTQMGQEVILRCVPISNHLYFYWYRQILGQKVEFLVSFYNNEISEKSEIFDDQFSVERPDGSNFTLKIRSTKLEDSAMYFCASSEGTYGYTFGSGTRLTVV.

The V gene is TRBV28, the J gene TRBJ1-5, with D unresolved. The V end was cut by 7 bases, the J end by 4 bases, with 8 bases between. The CDR3 length is 12 residues. Germline V lookup: CDR1 MDHEN, CDR2 SYDVKM. The CDR3 sequence is CASTGPNQPQHF. In DNA, the CDR3 is TGTGCCAGCACAGGACCAAATCAGCCCCAGCATTTT.

The chain joins TRBV7-2 to TRBJ2-4; the D gene is possibly TRBD1 (6 bases). The germline V and J ends were trimmed by 4 bases and 0 bases, with 16 bases remaining between them. CDR3 length: 17 amino acids. Germline V gives CDR1 SGHTA, CDR2 FQGNSA. The CDR3 loop is CASSSPGDILAKNIQYF. The DNA of the CDR3 is TGTGCCAGCAGCTCCCCAGGGGACATACTAGCCAAAAACATTCAGTACTTC.

The V and J genes are TRBV30 and TRBJ1-6; maybe TRBD1 (5 bases). This CDR3 spans 15 amino acids. Germline CDR1 and CDR2: GTSNPN and SVGIG (reference sequence). Deletions cut 1 base from V and 9 bases from J, with 16 bases between. This CDR3 is CAWSDRGPVVSPLHF. The CDR3 DNA reads as TGTGCCTGGAGTGACCGGGGCCCCGTTGTTTCACCCCTCCACTTT.

This clone has a handful of counts. This chain connects TRBV18 to TRBJ2-7, with 9 bases lining up with TRBD2. CDR3 length: 18 residues. Germline CDR1 reads KGHSH; CDR2 reads LQKENI. V shed 0 bases and J 0 bases; nucleotides not matched to a gene: 9. The CDR3 region is CASSPPVSSGIHSYEQYF. The CDR3 DNA reads TGTGCCAGCTCACCACCGGTTTCTAGCGGGATACACTCCTACGAGCAGTACTTC.

The CDR3 spells CASSSPRGALTTRQYF. The CDR3 DNA is TGTGCCAGCAGTTCCCCTCGGGGGGCACTTACTACGAGGCAGTACTTC. The chain uses TRBV28 and TRBJ2-7; D might be TRBD2 (7 bases). V lost 4 bases and J 9 bases, leaving 25 bases between the germline ends. The CDR3 totals 16 residues. CDR1 MDHEN and CDR2 SYDVKM come from the germline V gene. Based on the CDR3 plus reference TRBV28 and TRBJ2-7, the full variable domain is DVKVTQSSRYLVKRTGEKVFLECVQDMDHENMFWYRQDPGLGLRLIYFSYDVKMKEKGDIPEGYSVSREKKERFSLILESASTNQTSMYLCASSSPRGALTTRQYFGPGTRLTVT.